This T cell receptor beta chain was recovered during a study of early T cells in non-severe SARS-CoV-2 infection. Overall study context: Unpaired chains resulted from sequencing bulk RNA of unsorted whole blood.

Unique molecular identifier tags were affixed to discrete cDNA molecules. MiXCR was run by TCRdb on the 5' RACE reads, yielding one entry per CDR3 protein. Of 55,000 to 85,000 distinct CDR3 sequences listed, 10% are singletons. Trimming stripped 1 base from V and 2 bases from J, with 11 bases between. The CDR3 runs to 15 residues. CDR1 and CDR2 from the germline V gene are MGHDK and SYGVNS. This clonotype came up a few times. Its antigen is unidentified. Overall study findings and caveats: Sequences matched to VDJdb favored anti-spike CD8 responses, while private and CD4 specificities were missed.

V is TRBV25-1 and J is TRBJ2-5, with TRBD2 as a possible D gene (6 bases). Sequencing used whole blood, obtained at baseline. The TCR sequence derives from an adult who was a healthcare worker with PCR-confirmed SARS-CoV-2 infection or an uninfected control (not recorded which). CDR3 region: CASSEFGGWQETQYF. DNA of the CDR3: TGTGCCAGCAGTGAATTCGGGGGATGGCAAGAGACCCAGTACTTC.